This section outlines one T cell receptor (beta chain) sequence together with its context. Antigen: not known. The sample is drawn from a study of shared clonotypes between healthy human individuals. Study observations and caveats: The researchers took only blood, and tissue repertoires probably look different.

Some clones are missing from TCRdb's copy, which holds only in-frame ones; the method was immunoSEQ multiplex PCR. The data contain roughly 2,500,000 clones, 93% of them singletons. The sequencing sample was made of naive CD4+ T cells from PBMCs. Subset defined: CD45RA+ positively selected. The receptor's source is a young man in good health. Some clones in this sample may be carry-over from other donors' samples.

In DNA form, the CDR3 reads TGTGCCAGCAGCTTAGCGGGAGGCCACTACAATGAGCAGTTCTTC. Encoded protein: CASSLAGGHYNEQFF. The V and J genes are TRBV9 and TRBJ2-1; 10 bases match TRBD2. The CDR3 sequence is 15 residues long. The trim removed 4 bases at V and 3 bases at J, leaving 4 bases unmatched. The V gene's germline CDR1 is SGDLS and CDR2 YYNGEE.